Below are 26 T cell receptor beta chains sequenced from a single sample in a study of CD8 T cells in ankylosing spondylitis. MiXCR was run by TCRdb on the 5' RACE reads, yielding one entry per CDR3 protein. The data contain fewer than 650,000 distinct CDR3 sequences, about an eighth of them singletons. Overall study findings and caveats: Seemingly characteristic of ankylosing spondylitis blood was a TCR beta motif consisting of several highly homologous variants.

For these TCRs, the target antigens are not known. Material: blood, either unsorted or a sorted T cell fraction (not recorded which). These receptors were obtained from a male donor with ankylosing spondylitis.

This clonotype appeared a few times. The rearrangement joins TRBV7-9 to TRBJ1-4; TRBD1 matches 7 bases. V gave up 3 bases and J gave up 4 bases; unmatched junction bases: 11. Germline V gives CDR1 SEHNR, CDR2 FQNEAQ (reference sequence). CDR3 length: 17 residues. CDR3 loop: CASSFGVFGTDNEKLFF. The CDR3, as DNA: TGTGCCAGCAGCTTCGGAGTATTCGGGACAGATAATGAAAAACTGTTTTTT.

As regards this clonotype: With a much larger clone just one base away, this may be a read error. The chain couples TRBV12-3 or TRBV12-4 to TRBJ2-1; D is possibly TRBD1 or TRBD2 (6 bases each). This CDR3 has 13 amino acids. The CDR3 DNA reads TGTGACAGCATGCGGGACACCTACAATGAGCAGTTCTTC. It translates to CDSMRDTYNEQFF.

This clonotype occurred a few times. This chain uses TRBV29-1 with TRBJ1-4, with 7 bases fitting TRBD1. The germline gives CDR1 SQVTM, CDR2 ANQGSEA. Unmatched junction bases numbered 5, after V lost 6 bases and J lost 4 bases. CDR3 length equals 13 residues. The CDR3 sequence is CSVTGTVNEKLFF. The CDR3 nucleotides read TGCAGCGTGACCGGGACAGTTAATGAAAAACTGTTTTTT.

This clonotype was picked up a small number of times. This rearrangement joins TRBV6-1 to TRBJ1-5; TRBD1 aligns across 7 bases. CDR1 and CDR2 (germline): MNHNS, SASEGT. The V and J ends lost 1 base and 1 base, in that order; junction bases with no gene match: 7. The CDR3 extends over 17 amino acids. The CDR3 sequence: CASSEGRGYRSNQPQHF. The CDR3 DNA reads TGTGCCAGCAGTGAAGGCAGGGGGTATAGGAGCAATCAGCCCCAGCATTTT.

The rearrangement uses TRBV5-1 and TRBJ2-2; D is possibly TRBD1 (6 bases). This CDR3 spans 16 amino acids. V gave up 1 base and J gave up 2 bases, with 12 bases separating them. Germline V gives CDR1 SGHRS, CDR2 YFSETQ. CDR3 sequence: CASSLIGTLNTGELFF. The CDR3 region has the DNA TGCGCCAGCAGCTTGATAGGGACACTTAACACCGGGGAGCTGTTTTTT.

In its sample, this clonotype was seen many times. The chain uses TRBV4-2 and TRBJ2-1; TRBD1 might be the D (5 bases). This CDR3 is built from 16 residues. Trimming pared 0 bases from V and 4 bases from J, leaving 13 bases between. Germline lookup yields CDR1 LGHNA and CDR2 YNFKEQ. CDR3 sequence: CASSQDESQGYNEQFF. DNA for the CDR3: TGTGCCAGCAGCCAAGATGAAAGTCAGGGTTACAATGAGCAGTTCTTC.

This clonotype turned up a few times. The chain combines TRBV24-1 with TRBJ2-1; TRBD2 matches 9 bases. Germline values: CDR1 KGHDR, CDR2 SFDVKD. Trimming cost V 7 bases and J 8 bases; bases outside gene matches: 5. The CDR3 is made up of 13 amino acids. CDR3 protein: CATSLAGIHEQFF. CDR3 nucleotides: TGTGCCACCAGCCTAGCGGGAATCCATGAGCAGTTCTTC.

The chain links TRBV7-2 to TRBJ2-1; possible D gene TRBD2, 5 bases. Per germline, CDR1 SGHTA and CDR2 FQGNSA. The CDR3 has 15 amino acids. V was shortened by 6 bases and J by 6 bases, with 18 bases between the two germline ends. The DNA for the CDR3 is TGTGCCAGCAGTTCCTCGGGGTCCTCAAGCAATGAGCAGTTCTTC. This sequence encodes CASSSSGSSSNEQFF. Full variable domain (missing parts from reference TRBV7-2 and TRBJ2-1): GAGVSQSPSNKVTEKGKDVELRCDPISGHTALYWYRQSLGQGLEFLIYFQGNSAPDKSGLPSDRFSAERTGGSVSTLTIQRTQQEDSAVYLCASSSSGSSSNEQFFGPGTRLTVL.

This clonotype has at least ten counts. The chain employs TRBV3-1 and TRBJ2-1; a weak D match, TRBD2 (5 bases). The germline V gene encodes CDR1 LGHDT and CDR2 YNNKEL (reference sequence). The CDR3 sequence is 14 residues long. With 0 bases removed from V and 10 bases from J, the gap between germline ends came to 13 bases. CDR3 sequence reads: CASSQDGLADEQFF. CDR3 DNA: TGTGCCAGCAGCCAAGATGGGCTAGCTGACGAGCAGTTCTTC.

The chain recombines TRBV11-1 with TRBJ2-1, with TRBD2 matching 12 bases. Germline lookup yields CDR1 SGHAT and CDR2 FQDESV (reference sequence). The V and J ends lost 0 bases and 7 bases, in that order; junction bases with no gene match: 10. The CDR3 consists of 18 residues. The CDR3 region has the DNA TGTGCCAGCAGCTTAGCATACCTAGCGGGAGGGCCAGGGAATGAGCAGTTCTTC. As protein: CASSLAYLAGGPGNEQFF.

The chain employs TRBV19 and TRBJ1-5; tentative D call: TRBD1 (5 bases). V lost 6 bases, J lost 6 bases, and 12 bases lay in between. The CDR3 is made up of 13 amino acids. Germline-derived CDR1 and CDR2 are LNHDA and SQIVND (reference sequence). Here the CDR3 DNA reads TGTGCCAGTAGCGAACAGGCAGGTCAGCCCCAGCATTTT. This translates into CASSEQAGQPQHF. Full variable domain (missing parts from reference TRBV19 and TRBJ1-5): DGGITQSPKYLFRKEGQNVTLSCEQNLNHDAMYWYRQDPGQGLRLIYYSQIVNDFQKGDIAEGYSVSREKKESFPLTVTSAQKNPTAFYLCASSEQAGQPQHFGDGTRLSIL.

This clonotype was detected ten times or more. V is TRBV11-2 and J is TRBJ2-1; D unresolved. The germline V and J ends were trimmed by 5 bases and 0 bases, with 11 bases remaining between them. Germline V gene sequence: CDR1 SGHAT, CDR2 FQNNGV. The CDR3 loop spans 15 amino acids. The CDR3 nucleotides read TGTGCCAGCAGCCAAACAGTCTACTCCTACAATGAGCAGTTCTTC. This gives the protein CASSQTVYSYNEQFF. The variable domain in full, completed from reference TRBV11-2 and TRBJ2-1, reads EAGVAQSPRYKIIEKRQSVAFWCNPISGHATLYWYQQILGQGPKLLIQFQNNGVVDDSQLPKDRFSAERLKGVDSTLKIQPAKLEDSAVYLCASSQTVYSYNEQFFGPGTRLTVL.

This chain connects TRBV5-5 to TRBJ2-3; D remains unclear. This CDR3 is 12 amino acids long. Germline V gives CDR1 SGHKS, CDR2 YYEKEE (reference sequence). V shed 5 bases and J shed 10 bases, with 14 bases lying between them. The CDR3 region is CASSSLAAAQYF. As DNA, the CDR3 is TGTGCCAGCAGTTCTTTGGCGGCGGCGCAGTATTTT.

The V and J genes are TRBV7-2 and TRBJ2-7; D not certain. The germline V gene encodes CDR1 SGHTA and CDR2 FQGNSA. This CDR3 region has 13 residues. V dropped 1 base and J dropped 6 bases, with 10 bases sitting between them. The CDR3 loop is CASSLGRLAEQYF. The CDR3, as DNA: TGTGCCAGCAGCTTAGGCAGGTTGGCCGAGCAGTACTTC.

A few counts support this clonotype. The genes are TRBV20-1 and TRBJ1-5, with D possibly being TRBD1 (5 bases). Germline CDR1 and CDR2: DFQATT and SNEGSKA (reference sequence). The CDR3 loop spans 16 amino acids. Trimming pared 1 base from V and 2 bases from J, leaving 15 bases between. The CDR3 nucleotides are TGCAGTGCTAGAGTCGGGGCGGGTATACGCAATCAGCCCCAGCATTTT. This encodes CSARVGAGIRNQPQHF.

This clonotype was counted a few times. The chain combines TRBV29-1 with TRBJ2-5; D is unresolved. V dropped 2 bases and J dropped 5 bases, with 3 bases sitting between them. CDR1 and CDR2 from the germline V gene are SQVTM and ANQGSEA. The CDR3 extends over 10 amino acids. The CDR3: CSVERETQYF. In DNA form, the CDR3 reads TGCAGCGTTGAACGTGAGACCCAGTACTTC.

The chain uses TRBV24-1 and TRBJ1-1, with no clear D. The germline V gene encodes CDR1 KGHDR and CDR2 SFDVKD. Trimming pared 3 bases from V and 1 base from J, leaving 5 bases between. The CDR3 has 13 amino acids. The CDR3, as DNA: TGTGCCACCAGTGATGGTTGGAACACTGAAGCTTTCTTT. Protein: CATSDGWNTEAFF.

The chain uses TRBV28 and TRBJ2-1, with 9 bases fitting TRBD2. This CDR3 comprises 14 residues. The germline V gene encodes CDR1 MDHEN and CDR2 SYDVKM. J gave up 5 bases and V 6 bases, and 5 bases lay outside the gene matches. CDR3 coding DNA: TGTGCCAGCAGCCTAGCGGGGCCGAACAATGAGCAGTTCTTC. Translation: CASSLAGPNNEQFF.

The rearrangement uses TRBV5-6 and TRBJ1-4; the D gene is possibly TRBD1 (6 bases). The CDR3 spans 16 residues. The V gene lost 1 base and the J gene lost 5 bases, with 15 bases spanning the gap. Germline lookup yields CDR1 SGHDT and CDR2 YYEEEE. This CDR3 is CASSLWGREPNEKLFF. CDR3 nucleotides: TGTGCCAGCAGCTTGTGGGGGCGGGAGCCAAATGAAAAACTGTTTTTT.

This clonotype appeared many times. The CDR3 DNA follows: TGCAGCGCCGCCGGGACAGGGGGCCGGGGCTACACCTTC. The encoded protein is CSAAGTGGRGYTF. The chain couples TRBV29-1 to TRBJ1-2; 12 nucleotides align to TRBD1. The length of the CDR3 is 13 residues. Trimming at V came to 7 bases and at J to 8 bases, leaving 8 bases not matched to a gene. Germline V CDR1 and CDR2: SQVTM, ANQGSEA.

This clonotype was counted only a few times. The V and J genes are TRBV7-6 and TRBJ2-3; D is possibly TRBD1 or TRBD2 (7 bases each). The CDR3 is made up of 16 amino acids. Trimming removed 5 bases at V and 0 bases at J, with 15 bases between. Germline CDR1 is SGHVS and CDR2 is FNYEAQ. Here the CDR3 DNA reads TGTGCCAGCAGCCCCCAGGGGGGGACTAGCACAGATACGCAGTATTTT. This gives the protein CASSPQGGTSTDTQYF.

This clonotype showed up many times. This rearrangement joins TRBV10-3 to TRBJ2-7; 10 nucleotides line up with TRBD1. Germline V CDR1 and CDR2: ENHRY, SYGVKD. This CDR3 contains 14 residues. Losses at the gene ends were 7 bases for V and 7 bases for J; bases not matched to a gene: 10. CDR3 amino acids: CAITGTGALREQYF. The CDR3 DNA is TGTGCCATCACAGGGACAGGGGCTTTGAGGGAGCAGTACTTC.

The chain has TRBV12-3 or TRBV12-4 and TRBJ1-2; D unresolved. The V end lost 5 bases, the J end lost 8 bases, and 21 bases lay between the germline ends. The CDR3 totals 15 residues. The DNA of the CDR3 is TGTGCCAGCAGTCCGGGATCCCTTTACCGGTGGGGCTACACCTTC. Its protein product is CASSPGSLYRWGYTF.

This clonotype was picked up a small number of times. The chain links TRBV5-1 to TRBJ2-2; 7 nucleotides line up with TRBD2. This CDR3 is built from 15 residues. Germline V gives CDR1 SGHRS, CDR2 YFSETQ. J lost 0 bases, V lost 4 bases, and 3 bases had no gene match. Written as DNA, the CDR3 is TGCGCCAGCAGCCATAGCGGGTCGAACACCGGGGAGCTGTTTTTT. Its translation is CASSHSGSNTGELFF.

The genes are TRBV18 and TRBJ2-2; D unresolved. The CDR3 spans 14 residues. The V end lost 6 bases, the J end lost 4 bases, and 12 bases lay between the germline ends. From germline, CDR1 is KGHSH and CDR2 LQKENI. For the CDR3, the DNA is TGTGCCAGCTCTCCCTCTGGTCCCACCGGGGAGCTGTTTTTT. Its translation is CASSPSGPTGELFF.

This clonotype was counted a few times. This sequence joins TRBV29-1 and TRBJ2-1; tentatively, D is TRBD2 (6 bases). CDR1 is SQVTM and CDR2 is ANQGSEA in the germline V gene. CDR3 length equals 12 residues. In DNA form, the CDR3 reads TGCGCGCGGGGCGGACCCTACAATGAGCAGTTCTTC. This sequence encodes CARGGPYNEQFF.